Below, 27 T cell receptor beta chains from the same sample are listed, as sequenced in a study of control samples from healthy donors and cancer patients. Method: immunoSEQ multiplex PCR; TCRdb's copy keeps in-frame clones and lacks some. Here the sample spans roughly 29,000 clones, approximately 90% being singletons. The sequencing sample was made of formalin-fixed, paraffin-embedded tissue. The receptors stem from a female donor with melanoma.

The chain employs TRBV13 and TRBJ1-1; D is unclear. Trimming pared 3 bases from V and 2 bases from J, leaving 7 bases between. The CDR3 is 13 amino acids. The germline V gene has CDR1 PRHDT and CDR2 FYEKMQ (reference sequence). CDR3 loop: CASSFGFNTEAFF. The CDR3 nucleotides are TGTGCCAGCAGCTTCGGCTTCAACACTGAAGCTTTCTTT. The full variable domain, with the rest looked up from reference TRBV13 and TRBJ1-1, is AAGVIQSPRHLIKEKRETATLKCYPIPRHDTVYWYQQGPGQDPQFLISFYEKMQSDKGSIPDRFSAQQFSDYHSELNMSSLELGDSALYFCASSFGFNTEAFFGQGTRLTVV.

This chain links TRBV7-8 with TRBJ1-1, with a tentative D call TRBD1 (6 bases). The germline V gene has CDR1 SGHVS and CDR2 FQNEAQ. CDR3 length equals 15 residues. Trimming took off 3 bases at V and 0 bases at J, with 11 bases between the two ends. The CDR3 sequence is CASSFQQGMNTEAFF. The CDR3 bases are TGTGCCAGCAGCTTCCAACAGGGTATGAACACTGAAGCTTTCTTT.

This chain connects TRBV12-3 or TRBV12-4 to TRBJ1-2, with D possibly being TRBD1 (5 bases). The V end was cut by 3 bases, the J end by 4 bases, with 9 bases between. This CDR3 has 13 residues. The CDR3 DNA reads as TGTGCCAGCAGTTTGAAGGGGACCTATGGCTACACCTTC. As protein: CASSLKGTYGYTF.

This rearrangement joins TRBV4-1 to TRBJ1-5, with D tentatively TRBD1 (5 bases). V lost 2 bases, J lost 6 bases, and 20 bases lay in between. The CDR3 runs 17 residues. The germline gives CDR1 MGHRA, CDR2 YSYEKL. The CDR3: CASSQTPGSVLSQPQHF. CDR3 DNA: TGCGCCAGCAGCCAAACCCCAGGGTCTGTACTGAGTCAGCCCCAGCATTTT.

The table lists this clone with a count of one. The chain uses TRBV6-5 and TRBJ1-2; 8 bases match TRBD1. V was clipped by 4 bases and J by 4 bases; unmatched bases: 5. The CDR3 runs 14 residues. Germline-derived CDR1 and CDR2 are MNHEY and SVGAGI. DNA of the CDR3: TGTGCCAGCAGTTCGGACAGGGCCCCCTATGGCTACACCTTC. The encoded protein is CASSSDRAPYGYTF.

V is TRBV4-3 and J is TRBJ1-6, with D unclear. The CDR3 consists of 15 residues. The germline V and J ends were trimmed by 0 bases and 10 bases, with 13 bases remaining between them. Germline V lookup: CDR1 LGHNA, CDR2 YSLEER. The CDR3 loop is CASSQETGRKSPLHF. For the CDR3, the DNA is TGCGCCAGCAGCCAAGAAACCGGGAGGAAGTCACCCCTCCACTTT.

CDR3 sequence reads: CSASSGWEKLFF. CDR3 bases: TGCAGTGCTAGTAGTGGGTGGGAAAAACTGTTTTTT. The rearrangement uses TRBV20-1 and TRBJ1-4; no firm D call. Trimming stripped 3 bases from V and 8 bases from J, with 10 bases between. CDR3 length equals 12 residues. CDR1 and CDR2 (germline): DFQATT, SNEGSKA (reference sequence).

The chain links TRBV12-3 or TRBV12-4 to TRBJ2-5, with TRBD2 identical over 8 bases. The CDR3 has 13 amino acids. J was trimmed by 5 bases and V by 6 bases; bases with no gene match: 5. CDR3 bases: TGTGCCAGCAGACTATCTAGCGGGGAGACCCAGTACTTC. Encoded protein: CASRLSSGETQYF.

The chain links TRBV19 to TRBJ2-7, with no clear D. The germline gives CDR1 LNHDA, CDR2 SQIVND (reference sequence). V gave up 2 bases and J gave up 2 bases, with 7 bases separating them. This CDR3 is 13 amino acids long. The CDR3 nucleotides are TGTGCCAGTAGTATAACTCTCACCTACGAGCAGTACTTC. It translates to CASSITLTYEQYF.

V is TRBV27 and J is TRBJ2-1, with D tentatively TRBD1 (6 bases). The germline V gene encodes CDR1 MNHEY and CDR2 SMNVEV (reference sequence). Trimming pared 4 bases from V and 1 base from J, leaving 20 bases between. The CDR3 is 18 residues long. The CDR3: CASSYLSTGGVSYNEQFF. CDR3 bases: TGTGCCAGCAGTTACCTCTCGACAGGTGGGGTGTCCTACAATGAGCAGTTCTTC.

The CDR3 here is CASSVVGSGSEQFF. CDR3 DNA sequence: TGTGCCAGCAGCGTAGTGGGTAGCGGGAGTGAGCAGTTCTTC. The V gene is TRBV9, the J gene TRBJ2-1; 9 bases align to TRBD2. V lost 0 bases and J lost 9; bases outside the gene matches: 4. The CDR3 extends over 14 amino acids. Germline assignment: CDR1 SGDLS and CDR2 YYNGEE.

The chain recombines TRBV6-2 or TRBV6-3 with TRBJ1-1; D perhaps matches TRBD1 (6 bases). CDR1 is MNHEY, CDR2 SVGEGT, per germline. The CDR3 has 16 amino acids. Trimming cost V 2 bases and J 1 base, with 14 bases left between them. CDR3 nucleotide sequence: TGTGCCAGCAGTTACGAGTTCGGGGGCAAGAACACTGAAGCTTTCTTT. Translating gives CASSYEFGGKNTEAFF.

The chain couples TRBV19 to TRBJ1-4; 7 bases agree with TRBD1. CDR1 is LNHDA, CDR2 SQIVND, per germline (reference sequence). CDR3 length: 15 residues. V shed 7 bases and J 5 bases; nucleotides not matched to a gene: 10. The CDR3 nucleotides are TGTGCCAGTAATCTTCTGGGCAGGGGGAATGAAAAACTGTTTTTT. Translation gives CASNLLGRGNEKLFF.

The chain has TRBV6-5 and TRBJ1-5; D remains unclear. The V gene lost 6 bases and the J gene lost 0 bases, with 12 bases spanning the gap. CDR3 length: 15 amino acids. CDR1 and CDR2 from the germline V gene are MNHEY and SVGAGI. The CDR3 bases are TGTGCCAGCAGCCCAACGTGGGGTAGCAATCAGCCCCAGCATTTT. This codes for CASSPTWGSNQPQHF.

The chain carries TRBV9 and TRBJ2-1; no firm D call. The CDR3 consists of 17 residues. The V end lost 0 bases, the J end lost 6 bases, and 19 bases lay between the germline ends. Germline values: CDR1 SGDLS, CDR2 YYNGEE. Here the CDR3 reads CASSVASGLSQANEQFF. The CDR3 DNA is TGTGCCAGCAGCGTAGCGTCCGGGCTATCCCAGGCCAATGAGCAGTTCTTC.

V and J are TRBV6-9 and TRBJ2-5; the match to TRBD2 covers 7 bases. The V gene's germline CDR1 is MNHGY and CDR2 SVAAGI. V trimming: 5 bases; J trimming: 2 bases; junction bases outside the gene matches: 8. The CDR3 contains 15 residues. The CDR3 DNA reads as TGTGCCAGCAGTAACCATCTAGCGGCGCAAGAGACCCAGTACTTC. This encodes CASSNHLAAQETQYF.

The V and J genes are TRBV7-6 and TRBJ1-1; tentatively, D is TRBD1 (5 bases). Trimming shortened V by 5 bases and J by 0 bases, and 10 bases separated the two germline ends. This CDR3 comprises 14 residues. CDR1 SGHVS and CDR2 FNYEAQ come from the germline V gene. CDR3 sequence (DNA): TGTGCCAGCAGCCCCACAGGTATGAACACTGAAGCTTTCTTT. Translating it yields CASSPTGMNTEAFF.

The rearrangement uses TRBV21-1 and TRBJ2-7. TRBV21-1 is annotated as a pseudogene. The CDR3 covers 15 residues. CDR3 coding DNA: TGTGCCAGCAGCATTAGGCCTCTAAAGTCCTACGAGCAGTACTTC. Translation: CASSIRPLKSYEQYF.

The rearrangement links TRBV12-3 or TRBV12-4 to TRBJ1-2, with a possible D match to TRBD1 (5 bases). The CDR3 is 12 amino acids. V lost 6 bases to trimming and J lost 6 bases, with 11 bases between them. DNA for the CDR3: TGTGCCAGCAGCCTTGGGGGAGATGGCTACACCTTC. The encoded protein is CASSLGGDGYTF.

This chain uses TRBV28 with TRBJ2-3; tentatively, D is TRBD2 (6 bases). V shed 1 base and J shed 4 bases, with 12 bases lying between them. CDR1 and CDR2 from the germline V gene are MDHEN and SYDVKM. This CDR3 is built from 15 residues. The CDR3 coding sequence is TGTGCCAGCAGTTTATTAGCGGAGAGGGCAGATACGCAGTATTTT. Translation: CASSLLAERADTQYF.

To note about this clone: As the CDR3 is not closed by the conserved phenylalanine or tryptophan, this likely results from a read error. Because the CDR3's place on the DNA is in doubt, the DNA is left out and the CDR3 is given as listed by TCRdb. CDR3 region: CASSYLGQGVVI. This chain connects TRBV19 to TRBJ1-2; TRBD1, as called in the table, went unchecked against the DNA. The CDR3 is 12 amino acids long, termini counted. In germline, CDR1 is LNHDA, CDR2 SQIVND (reference sequence).

The chain links TRBV7-9 to TRBJ1-2; D is ambiguous. This CDR3 spans 13 amino acids. The V end lost 5 bases, the J end lost 8 bases, and 15 bases lay between the germline ends. Germline CDR1 is SEHNR and CDR2 is FQNEAQ (reference sequence). CDR3 amino acids: CASSPGGDYGYTF. CDR3 DNA sequence: TGTGCCAGCAGCCCTGGCGGGGATTACGGCTACACCTTC.

V is TRBV28 and J is TRBJ2-3, with D tentatively TRBD1 or TRBD2 (5 bases each). Looked up from germline, CDR1 is MDHEN and CDR2 is SYDVKM. The CDR3 is 17 amino acids. Between the trimmed V and J ends, which lost 3 bases and 0 bases, there was a span of 16 bases. CDR3: CASSLADSGPSTDTQYF. Written as DNA, the CDR3 is TGTGCCAGCAGTTTGGCAGACAGCGGCCCTAGCACAGATACGCAGTATTTT.

The chain employs TRBV30 and TRBJ2-2, with 7 bases lining up with TRBD2. This CDR3 has 15 amino acids. With 2 bases clipped from V and 6 bases from J, the junction kept 9 bases outside the gene matches. From germline, CDR1 is GTSNPN and CDR2 SVGIG (reference sequence). The CDR3 spells CAWSIRTRVPGELFF. The CDR3 coding sequence is TGTGCCTGGAGTATACGGACTAGGGTTCCCGGGGAGCTGTTTTTT.

This chain links TRBV2 with TRBJ1-1; 7 nucleotides match TRBD1. The CDR3 runs 15 residues. J was trimmed by 0 bases and V by 7 bases; bases with no gene match: 8. Germline loops: CDR1 SNHLY, CDR2 FYNNEI. DNA for the CDR3: TGTGCCAGCATCCACGAGGGGGCAGTGAACACTGAAGCTTTCTTT. It yields the protein CASIHEGAVNTEAFF.

The rearrangement links TRBV15 to TRBJ1-2; a weak D match, TRBD1 (6 bases). Trimming shortened V by 8 bases and J by 2 bases, and 18 bases separated the two germline ends. Germline V gene sequence: CDR1 LNHNV, CDR2 YYDKDF (reference sequence). The CDR3 totals 15 residues. CDR3 in amino acids: CATGSGGAGNYGYTF. In nucleotides, the CDR3 is TGTGCCACCGGGAGTGGGGGCGCAGGGAACTATGGCTACACCTTC.

The chain carries TRBV30 and TRBJ1-2; D unclear. V gave up 2 bases and J gave up 8 bases, with 18 bases separating them. This CDR3 is 14 amino acids long. The germline CDR1 and CDR2 sequences are GTSNPN and SVGIG (reference sequence). Here the CDR3 reads CAWSRPPGVPGYTF. CDR3 bases: TGTGCCTGGAGTCGCCCCCCCGGCGTTCCGGGCTACACCTTC.